These 32 T cell receptor beta chains share one sample of origin, sequenced in a study of shared T cell receptors in the human thymus. Generated by immunoSEQ multiplex PCR, the TCRdb table keeps only in-frame clones and is missing some. The sample lists 640,000 or so clones, around 87% occurring once. The same specimen was also included in a second study, on human thymus T cells.

The specimen sequenced was thymocytes. These receptors all come from a boy in the first two years of life with a congenital heart defect.

The rearrangement links TRBV28 to TRBJ1-1; a possible D gene is TRBD1 (5 bases). The CDR3 consists of 16 residues. Germline V gives CDR1 MDHEN, CDR2 SYDVKM. The V gene lost 3 bases and the J gene lost 4 bases, with 18 bases spanning the gap. The CDR3 nucleotides are TGTGCCAGCAGTTTTCGATCTGGGGGAGGGAGCACTGAAGCTTTCTTT. Its translation is CASSFRSGGGSTEAFF.

This chain links TRBV19 with TRBJ2-2; 14 bases map to TRBD2. Trimming took 9 bases from V and 0 from J; bases not matched to a gene: 3. This CDR3 spans 16 amino acids. CDR1 is LNHDA and CDR2 is SQIVND in the germline V gene (reference sequence). For the CDR3, the DNA is TGTGCCAGCGGACTAGCGGGAGGAACGAACACCGGGGAGCTGTTTTTT. The encoded protein is CASGLAGGTNTGELFF. The whole variable domain, remainder taken from reference TRBV19 and TRBJ2-2, is DGGITQSPKYLFRKEGQNVTLSCEQNLNHDAMYWYRQDPGQGLRLIYYSQIVNDFQKGDIAEGYSVSREKKESFPLTVTSAQKNPTAFYLCASGLAGGTNTGELFFGEGSRLTVL.

In this sample, this clone turned up once. V is TRBV2 and J is TRBJ2-6, with D tentatively TRBD1 (5 bases). V lost 6 bases to trimming and J lost 0 bases, with 21 bases between them. The germline V gene encodes CDR1 SNHLY and CDR2 FYNNEI. The CDR3 has 19 residues. The chain's CDR3 is CASSPRSGPYLSGANVLTF. In DNA, the CDR3 is TGTGCCAGCAGCCCCAGGTCAGGGCCCTACCTCTCTGGGGCCAACGTCCTGACTTTC. The full variable domain, with the rest looked up from reference TRBV2 and TRBJ2-6, is EPEVTQTPSHQVTQMGQEVILRCVPISNHLYFYWYRQILGQKVEFLVSFYNNEISEKSEIFDDQFSVERPDGSNFTLKIRSTKLEDSAMYFCASSPRSGPYLSGANVLTFGAGSRLTVL.

This clone has only one observation. V and J are TRBV5-1 and TRBJ2-3; 9 positions agree with TRBD2. Germline-derived CDR1 and CDR2 are SGHRS and YFSETQ. This CDR3 spans 16 amino acids. Losses at the gene ends were 6 bases for V and 0 bases for J; bases not matched to a gene: 8. The CDR3: CASKPRLAGSTDTQYF. CDR3 bases: TGCGCCAGCAAACCCAGGCTAGCGGGAAGCACAGATACGCAGTATTTT. The full variable domain, in which reference TRBV5-1 and TRBJ2-3 provide the parts outside the CDR3, is KAGVTQTPRYLIKTRGQQVTLSCSPISGHRSVSWYQQTPGQGLQFLFEYFSETQRNKGNFPGRFSGRQFSNSRSEMNVSTLELGDSALYLCASKPRLAGSTDTQYFGPGTRLTVL.

CDR3 in amino acids: CASSEGEEVGDTEAFF. The CDR3 DNA follows: TGTGCCAGCAGTGAAGGGGAGGAGGTAGGGGACACTGAAGCTTTCTTT. J is TRBJ1-1 and V is TRBV2; possible D gene TRBD1, 5 bases. The CDR3 covers 16 residues. CDR1 and CDR2 (germline): SNHLY, FYNNEI. The V end was cut by 1 base, the J end by 3 bases, with 15 bases between.

V and J are TRBV6-5 and TRBJ2-1; possibly TRBD2 for D (6 bases). CDR3 length: 14 amino acids. Germline loops: CDR1 MNHEY, CDR2 SVGAGI. V lost 2 bases to trimming and J lost 7 bases, with 12 bases between them. For the CDR3, the DNA is TGTGCCAGCAGTTACAAACGGGACTCTAATGAGCAGTTCTTC. This codes for CASSYKRDSNEQFF.

The genes are TRBV10-3 and TRBJ2-7, with 9 nucleotides matching TRBD1. The CDR3 has 15 amino acids. Losses at the gene ends were 1 base for V and 4 bases for J; bases not matched to a gene: 5. The germline CDR1 and CDR2 sequences are ENHRY and SYGVKD. Here the CDR3 reads CAISELGQGRYEQYF. Here the CDR3 DNA reads TGTGCCATCAGTGAGTTGGGACAGGGTCGGTACGAGCAGTACTTC.

This CDR3 is CASSFSSSQGCQETQYF. DNA of the CDR3: TGTGCCAGTAGTTTTAGTAGTTCGCAGGGTTGCCAAGAGACCCAGTACTTC. This rearrangement joins TRBV19 to TRBJ2-5; TRBD1 is a possible D gene (5 bases). There are 17 residues in the CDR3. The ends were cut back, 5 bases at V and 1 base at J, with 20 bases in the middle. The germline CDR1 and CDR2 sequences are LNHDA and SQIVND (reference sequence).

V usage is TRBV28 and J usage is TRBJ1-4; 8 bases agree with TRBD1. This CDR3 is built from 13 residues. Germline V CDR1 and CDR2: MDHEN, SYDVKM. V shed 4 bases and J 6 bases; nucleotides not matched to a gene: 1. CDR3 residues: CASSSDRDEKLFF. DNA of the CDR3: TGTGCCAGCAGTTCGGACAGGGATGAAAAACTGTTTTTT. The entire variable domain, with the rest obtained from reference TRBV28 and TRBJ1-4, is as follows: DVKVTQSSRYLVKRTGEKVFLECVQDMDHENMFWYRQDPGLGLRLIYFSYDVKMKEKGDIPEGYSVSREKKERFSLILESASTNQTSMYLCASSSDRDEKLFFGSGTQLSVL.

This clone was observed a single time. The J gene is TRBJ2-3, the V gene TRBV29-1; D call uncertain. Germline V gene sequence: CDR1 SQVTM, CDR2 ANQGSEA. Trimming pared 0 bases from V and 3 bases from J, leaving 7 bases between. The CDR3 runs 13 residues. Here the CDR3 DNA reads TGCAGCGTTGAAGATCACCAGACAGATACGCAGTATTTT. Translating it yields CSVEDHQTDTQYF.

The chain employs TRBV6-1 and TRBJ2-5; 7 nucleotides line up with TRBD2. The closer fit of TRBJ2-7 to the DNA end suggests the J call may be wrong. The germline CDR1 and CDR2 sequences are MNHNS and SASEGT. The CDR3 has 19 amino acids. As DNA, the CDR3 is TGTGCCAGCAGTGCCTCCCTGGGGAGGGAGGGACCAAGCTCCTACGAGCAGTACTTC. Protein product: CASSASLGREGPSSYEQYF.

The V call is TRBV2, the J call TRBJ1-3, with TRBD1 matching 8 bases. CDR1 SNHLY and CDR2 FYNNEI come from the germline V gene. There are 17 residues in the CDR3. V lost 7 bases to trimming and J lost 0 bases; unmatched junction nucleotides: 11. The CDR3 is CASTPHVGQGSGNTIYF. CDR3 bases: TGTGCCAGCACCCCCCACGTCGGACAGGGCTCTGGAAACACCATATATTTT.

This chain links TRBV5-4 with TRBJ2-3; TRBD2 matches 10 bases. The ends lost 3 bases at V and 6 bases at J; junction bases unmatched: 13. Germline V gene lookup returns CDR1 SGHNT and CDR2 YYREEE (reference sequence). This CDR3 has 17 residues. The chain's CDR3 is CASSSEREGITQDTQYF. The CDR3 region has the DNA TGTGCCAGCAGCTCAGAGCGGGAGGGCATCACCCAGGATACGCAGTATTTT. Using reference TRBV5-4 and TRBJ2-3 for the parts outside the CDR3, the full variable domain is ETGVTQSPTHLIKTRGQQVTLRCSSQSGHNTVSWYQQALGQGPQFIFQYYREEENGRGNFPPRFSGLQFPNYSSELNVNALELDDSALYLCASSSEREGITQDTQYFGPGTRLTVL.

This clone has more than one count but fewer than ten. This chain connects TRBV28 to TRBJ1-2; TRBD1 is a possible D gene (6 bases). There are 14 residues in the CDR3. Per germline, CDR1 MDHEN and CDR2 SYDVKM. Trimming shortened V by 3 bases and J by 0 bases, and 8 bases separated the two germline ends. In DNA form, the CDR3 reads TGTGCCAGCAGTTTCCAGGGGTCTAACTATGGCTACACCTTC. It specifies CASSFQGSNYGYTF.

J is TRBJ2-5 and V is TRBV19, with 7 positions matching TRBD2. The CDR3 contains 12 residues. Per germline, CDR1 LNHDA and CDR2 SQIVND (reference sequence). J gave up 4 bases and V 4 bases, and 0 bases lay outside the gene matches. The CDR3 DNA sequence: TGTGCCAGTAGTAGGGAGGGAGAGACCCAGTACTTC. Residues: CASSREGETQYF.

This clone was counted between two and nine times. The rearrangement joins TRBV7-8 to TRBJ1-3; unclear D gene. CDR1 SGHVS and CDR2 FQNEAQ come from the germline V gene. The CDR3 runs to 15 residues. V was trimmed by 2 bases and J by 4 bases, leaving 12 bases between them. The CDR3 is CASSLRGSRGNTIYF. CDR3 in DNA: TGTGCCAGCAGCTTAAGAGGGTCGAGGGGAAACACCATATATTTT.

The chain couples TRBV5-6 to TRBJ2-7, with a tentative D call TRBD2 (6 bases). V lost 4 bases to trimming and J lost 7 bases, with 12 bases between them. The CDR3 contains 12 residues. The germline V gene encodes CDR1 SGHDT and CDR2 YYEEEE. The CDR3 sequence is CASSGGEREQYF. The CDR3, as DNA: TGTGCCAGCAGCGGAGGGGAGCGGGAGCAGTACTTC.

This chain joins TRBV16 and TRBJ2-7, with D perhaps TRBD2 (6 bases). CDR3 length: 18 amino acids. V was cut by 4 bases and J by 2 bases, with 24 bases left in between. Germline lookup yields CDR1 KGHSY and CDR2 FQNENV. The CDR3 protein is CASSLRLAGKSGAYEQYF. CDR3 sequence (DNA): TGTGCCAGCAGCCTACGCCTGGCGGGGAAGAGCGGCGCCTACGAGCAGTACTTC.

The chain is built from TRBV28 and TRBJ1-1; 7 nucleotides agree with TRBD1. This CDR3 has 14 amino acids. J was trimmed by 9 bases and V by 2 bases; bases with no gene match: 9. Looked up from germline, CDR1 is MDHEN and CDR2 is SYDVKM. CDR3 region: CASSLRGPTGKAFF. DNA for the CDR3: TGTGCCAGCAGTTTAAGAGGGCCGACAGGGAAAGCTTTCTTT. Looking up the rest from reference TRBV28 and TRBJ1-1 gives the full variable domain: DVKVTQSSRYLVKRTGEKVFLECVQDMDHENMFWYRQDPGLGLRLIYFSYDVKMKEKGDIPEGYSVSREKKERFSLILESASTNQTSMYLCASSLRGPTGKAFFGQGTRLTVV.

The genes are TRBV28 and TRBJ2-1, with 9 positions matching TRBD1. The germline V gene has CDR1 MDHEN and CDR2 SYDVKM. The trim removed 6 bases at V and 3 bases at J, leaving 9 bases unmatched. The CDR3 loop spans 16 amino acids. CDR3 nucleotide sequence: TGTGCCAGCAGCCCGCGCCGGACAGGGGTCTACAATGAGCAGTTCTTC. Its translation is CASSPRRTGVYNEQFF.

The chain carries TRBV6-1 and TRBJ2-7, with TRBD2 as a possible D gene (5 bases). The CDR3 length is 14 residues. The ends were cut back, 3 bases at V and 3 bases at J, with 12 bases in the middle. Germline V gene lookup returns CDR1 MNHNS and CDR2 SASEGT. CDR3 in amino acids: CASSDGVDGYEQYF. For the CDR3, the DNA is TGTGCCAGCAGTGACGGGGTAGATGGCTACGAGCAGTACTTC.

The rearrangement links TRBV9 to TRBJ2-1; D may be TRBD2 (5 bases). The germline V gene has CDR1 SGDLS and CDR2 YYNGEE. Deletions cut 3 bases from V and 6 bases from J, with 10 bases between. The CDR3 loop spans 13 amino acids. The CDR3 DNA is TGTGCCAGCAGCGCAGAGGGTCCCAATGAGCAGTTCTTC. This translates into CASSAEGPNEQFF. Full variable domain (remainder filled in from reference TRBV9 and TRBJ2-1): DSGVTQTPKHLITATGQRVTLRCSPRSGDLSVYWYQQSLDQGLQFLIQYYNGEERAKGNILERFSAQQFPDLHSELNLSSLELGDSALYFCASSAEGPNEQFFGPGTRLTVL.

The chain links TRBV5-1 to TRBJ1-1, with D possibly matching TRBD1 (5 bases). The CDR3 contains 17 residues. The V end was cut by 0 bases, the J end by 4 bases, with 19 bases between. CDR1 is SGHRS, CDR2 YFSETQ, per germline. CDR3 sequence (DNA): TGCGCCAGCAGCTTGGCCTCTGGAAGGGAGGGGCCCACTGAAGCTTTCTTT. It codes for CASSLASGREGPTEAFF.

This clone was counted only a few times. This chain joins TRBV11-2 and TRBJ1-2; TRBD1 matches 7 bases. V lost 4 bases, J lost 4 bases, and 9 bases stayed unmatched. There are 15 residues in the CDR3. CDR1 and CDR2 from the germline V gene are SGHAT and FQNNGV. The CDR3 region has the DNA TGTGCCAGCAGCTCCTCGACAGGGAAGGGCTATGGCTACACCTTC. This encodes CASSSSTGKGYGYTF.

The chain has TRBV11-2 and TRBJ2-3; D not certain. The V end was cut by 1 base, the J end by 0 bases, with 11 bases between. The CDR3 spans 16 residues. Per germline, CDR1 SGHAT and CDR2 FQNNGV. The CDR3 DNA is TGTGCCAGCAGCTTAGGATCGACTTCTAGCACAGATACGCAGTATTTT. Amino acid sequence: CASSLGSTSSTDTQYF.

The chain links TRBV28 to TRBJ2-7, with 7 bases fitting TRBD2. The germline CDR1 and CDR2 sequences are MDHEN and SYDVKM. There are 21 residues in the CDR3. Trimming removed 2 bases from V and 1 base from J; junction bases left unmatched: 23. CDR3 nucleotide sequence: TGTGCCAGCAGTTTAAGGAGGGCGGGAGACAGAGAAATAGCGCGATCCTACGAGCAGTACTTC. Translation gives CASSLRRAGDREIARSYEQYF.

V and J are TRBV5-4 and TRBJ2-1, with 7 bases matching TRBD2. V was clipped by 2 bases and J by 6 bases; unmatched bases: 5. The CDR3 is 14 amino acids. In germline, CDR1 is SGHNT, CDR2 YYREEE (reference sequence). CDR3: CASSLRRELNEQFF. The CDR3 coding sequence is TGTGCCAGCAGCTTACGGCGGGAGCTCAATGAGCAGTTCTTC.

The V and J genes are TRBV18 and TRBJ1-6; D is possibly TRBD1 (5 bases). The CDR3 is 18 residues long. Trimming took off 4 bases at V and 0 bases at J, with 16 bases between the two ends. Germline V lookup: CDR1 KGHSH, CDR2 LQKENI. The CDR3 loop is CASSRQDSQSSYNSPLHF. DNA for the CDR3: TGTGCCAGCTCACGACAAGACAGCCAGAGCTCCTATAATTCACCCCTCCACTTT.

The chain couples TRBV7-2 to TRBJ2-7; TRBD2 matches at 15 bases. Germline lookup yields CDR1 SGHTA and CDR2 FQGNSA. V lost 5 bases, J lost 3 bases, and 5 bases stayed unmatched. The CDR3 totals 16 residues. Here the CDR3 reads CASSIRTSGRVYEQYF. CDR3 coding DNA: TGTGCCAGCAGCATAAGGACTAGCGGGAGGGTCTACGAGCAGTACTTC.

The V gene is TRBV4-2, the J gene TRBJ1-5; weak D call: TRBD1 (6 bases). The CDR3 contains 18 residues. The germline gives CDR1 LGHNA, CDR2 YNFKEQ. The V end lost 0 bases, the J end lost 4 bases, and 19 bases lay between the germline ends. In nucleotides, the CDR3 is TGTGCCAGCAGCCAAGATCTGGGGGGGAAAGGGACAAATCAGCCCCAGCATTTT. Translation: CASSQDLGGKGTNQPQHF.

The chain couples TRBV25-1 to TRBJ2-4, with 10 bases matching TRBD2. The trim removed 7 bases at V and 6 bases at J, leaving 12 bases unmatched. Per germline, CDR1 MGHDK and CDR2 SYGVNS. CDR3 length: 16 residues. This chain's CDR3 is CASIGASGSRGNIQYF. The CDR3 region has the DNA TGTGCCAGCATCGGGGCTAGCGGGAGTCGGGGAAACATTCAGTACTTC.

The V gene is TRBV7-2, the J gene TRBJ2-1; no reliable D call. CDR3 length: 16 amino acids. With 2 bases removed from V and 4 bases from J, the gap between germline ends came to 15 bases. Germline CDR1 and CDR2: SGHTA and FQGNSA. The CDR3: CASSLNPRLTYNEQFF. The CDR3 region has the DNA TGTGCCAGCAGCTTAAATCCGCGACTCACTTACAATGAGCAGTTCTTC. Variable domain in full (rest from reference TRBV7-2 and TRBJ2-1): GAGVSQSPSNKVTEKGKDVELRCDPISGHTALYWYRQSLGQGLEFLIYFQGNSAPDKSGLPSDRFSAERTGGSVSTLTIQRTQQEDSAVYLCASSLNPRLTYNEQFFGPGTRLTVL.